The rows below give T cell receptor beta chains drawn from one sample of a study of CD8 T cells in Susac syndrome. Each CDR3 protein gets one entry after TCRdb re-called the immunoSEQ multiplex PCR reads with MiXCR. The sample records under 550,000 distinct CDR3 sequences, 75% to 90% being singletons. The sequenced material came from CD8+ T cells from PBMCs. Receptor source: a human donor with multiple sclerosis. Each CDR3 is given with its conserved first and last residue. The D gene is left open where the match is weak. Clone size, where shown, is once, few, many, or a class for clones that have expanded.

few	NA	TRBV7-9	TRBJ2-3	TGTGCCAGCAGCCCAATAATTGACAACGTCCCAGATACGCAGTATTTT	CASSPIIDNVPDTQYF
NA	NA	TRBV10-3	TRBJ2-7	TGTGCCATCAGTGAAGGATACTTCGCCTACGAGCAGTACTTC	CAISEGYFAYEQYF
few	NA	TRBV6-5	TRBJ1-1	TGTGCCAGCAGTTACGACGTAGGGGGGTACACTGAAGCTTTCTTT	CASSYDVGGYTEAFF
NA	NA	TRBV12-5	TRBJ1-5	TGTGCTAGTAAGGTGGGCAATCAGCCCCAGCATTTT	CASKVGNQPQHF
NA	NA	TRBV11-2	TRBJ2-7	TGTGCCAGCAGCTTGGAGTGGACCTACGAGCAGTACTTC	CASSLEWTYEQYF
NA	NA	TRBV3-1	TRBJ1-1	TGTGCCAGCAGCCACTCACAGGCCTCGTCGGGGACTGAAGCTTTCTTT	CASSHSQASSGTEAFF
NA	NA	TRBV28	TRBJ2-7	TGTGCCAGCAGCATCGACTGGAAACAGTACTTC	CASSIDWKQYF
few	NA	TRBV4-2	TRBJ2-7	TGTGCCAGCAGCTCTCCGAGTTTGTACGAGCAGTACTTC	CASSSPSLYEQYF
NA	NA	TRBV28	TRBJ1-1	TGTGCCAGCAGATCCGCCGGAGTTGGGACTGAAGCTTTCTTT	CASRSAGVGTEAFF
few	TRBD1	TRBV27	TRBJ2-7	TGTGCCAGCACATGGACAGGGGGCAGTGAGCAGTACTTC	CASTWTGGSEQYF
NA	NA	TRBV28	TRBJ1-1	TGTGCCACCTCGCCCTCAGGTATGAACACTGAAGCTTTCTTT	CATSPSGMNTEAFF
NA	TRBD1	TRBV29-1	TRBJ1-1	TGCAGCGTTCTAACAGGGGTGATGAACACTGAAGCTTTCTTT	CSVLTGVMNTEAFF
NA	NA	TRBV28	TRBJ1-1	TGTGCCAGCAGAACTAACCCGGGGTTTGGCACTGAAGCTTTCTTT	CASRTNPGFGTEAFF
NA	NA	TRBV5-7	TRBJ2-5	TGTGCCAGCAGCTTGATCACGGGATTTACCCAAGAGACCCAGTACTTC	CASSLITGFTQETQYF
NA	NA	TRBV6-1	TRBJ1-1	TGTGCCAGCAGTGAAACCATAGCGGGGAACACTGAAGCTTTCTTT	CASSETIAGNTEAFF
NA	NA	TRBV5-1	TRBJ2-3	TGCGCCAGCAGCTTGGAATTCGACCGCCGCACAGATACGCAGTATTTT	CASSLEFDRRTDTQYF
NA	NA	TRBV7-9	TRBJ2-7	TGTGCCAGCAGCTTGGAGGTTTCAGCCTTCTACGAGCAGTACTTC	CASSLEVSAFYEQYF
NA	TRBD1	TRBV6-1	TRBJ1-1	TGTGCCAGCAGTGGGACAGGGGGCGAATGGATCACTGAAGCTTTCTTT	CASSGTGGEWITEAFF
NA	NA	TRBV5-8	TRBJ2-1	TGTGCCAGCAGCTTGCGTCTAGCGCCATCCTACAATGAGCAGTTCTTC	CASSLRLAPSYNEQFF
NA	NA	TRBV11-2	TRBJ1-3	TGTGCCAGCAGCTCCGGGGGGTTGACTGATGGAAACACCATATATTTT	CASSSGGLTDGNTIYF
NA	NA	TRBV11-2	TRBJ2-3	TGTGCCAGCAGCTTATTCTTAGATACGCAGTATTTT	CASSLFLDTQYF
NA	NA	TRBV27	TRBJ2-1	TGTGCCAGCAGTTTATTTTGGGCTCTTAGTGCGTCCGACAATGAGCAGTTCTTC	CASSLFWALSASDNEQFF
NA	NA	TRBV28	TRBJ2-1	TGTGCCAGCAGTTTCTTGGGACACCAGGGGCTTTACAATGAGCAGTTCTTC	CASSFLGHQGLYNEQFF
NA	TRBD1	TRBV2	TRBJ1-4	TGTGCCAGCAGTGAGGGAACAGGGGTTCGTTATGAAAAACTGTTTTTT	CASSEGTGVRYEKLFF
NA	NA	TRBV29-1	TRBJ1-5	TGCAGCGTTGAGGGGCAGGGTTTACCGCCCCAGCATTTT	CSVEGQGLPPQHF
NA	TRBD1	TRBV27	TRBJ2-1	TGTGCCAGCAGTTCGTTGGGGACAGTCGGCAATGAGCAGTTCTTC	CASSSLGTVGNEQFF
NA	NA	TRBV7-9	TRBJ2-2	TGTGCCAGCAGCATTAACCCCCCGTCCACCGGGGAGCTGTTTTTT	CASSINPPSTGELFF
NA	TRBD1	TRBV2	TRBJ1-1	TGTGCCAGCAGTGAAGGCGGGACAGGGAATGAAGCTTTCTTT	CASSEGGTGNEAFF
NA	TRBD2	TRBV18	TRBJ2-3	TGTGCCAGCTCACCACCGGGAGCACGGGGGGGAGATGAAGATACGCAGTATTTT	CASSPPGARGGDEDTQYF
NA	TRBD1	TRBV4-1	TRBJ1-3	TGCGCCAGCAGCATGGACAGGGTCTCTGGAAACACCATATATTTT	CASSMDRVSGNTIYF
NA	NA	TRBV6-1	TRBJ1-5	TGTGCCAGCAGCCGCCCGGAAGGAGCTTATAGCAATCAGCCCCAGCATTTT	CASSRPEGAYSNQPQHF
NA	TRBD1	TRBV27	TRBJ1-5	TGTGCCAGCAGTTTCTCGGGACAGGCGAGCAATCAGCCCCAGCATTTT	CASSFSGQASNQPQHF
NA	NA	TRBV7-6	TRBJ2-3	TGTGCCAGCAGCGGTTACAGCGGTGACACAGATACGCAGTATTTT	CASSGYSGDTDTQYF
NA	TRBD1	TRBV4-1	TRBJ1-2	TGCGCCAGCAGCCAGCTGGCAGGGGGCGACTATGGCTACACCTTC	CASSQLAGGDYGYTF
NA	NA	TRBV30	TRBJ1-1	TGTGCCTGGAGTAACCAACAGGGCGGGATCACTGAAGCTTTCTTT	CAWSNQQGGITEAFF
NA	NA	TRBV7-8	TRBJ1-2	TGTGCCAGCAGCTCCCAGGGGAAGGGAGGCTACACCTTC	CASSSQGKGGYTF
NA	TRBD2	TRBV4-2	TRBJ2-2	TGTGCCAGCAGCCAAGATACTAGCGGGGCATGGACCGGGGAGCTGTTTTTT	CASSQDTSGAWTGELFF
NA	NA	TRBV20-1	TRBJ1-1	TGCAGTGCTAGAGTGGGCTATACGGGGGGAGAAGCTTTCTTT	CSARVGYTGGEAFF
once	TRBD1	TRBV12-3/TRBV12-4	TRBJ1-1	TGTGCCAGCAGACGACAGGGGCGAAGACTCTTGAACACTGAAGCTTTCTTT	CASRRQGRRLLNTEAFF
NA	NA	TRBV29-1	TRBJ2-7	TGCAGCGTTGTTAGGGACCCTCCCTACGAGCAGTACTTC	CSVVRDPPYEQYF
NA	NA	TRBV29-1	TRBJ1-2	TGCAGCGTTGAAGATAATCAATTCAGCGGCTATGGCTACACCTTC	CSVEDNQFSGYGYTF
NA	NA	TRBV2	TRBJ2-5	TGTGCCAGCACGGGCCACCAAGAGACCCAGTACTTC	CASTGHQETQYF
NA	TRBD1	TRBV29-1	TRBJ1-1	TGCAGCGTACGGACAGGGGGCGCTTTGGAAGCTTTCTTT	CSVRTGGALEAFF
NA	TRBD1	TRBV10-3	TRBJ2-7	TGTGCCACAGGCCACCCGGGACAGGGCTACGAGCAGTACTTC	CATGHPGQGYEQYF
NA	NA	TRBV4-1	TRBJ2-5	TGCGCCAGCAGCCGGGGAAGGGGGTACGGGGAGACCCAGTACTTC	CASSRGRGYGETQYF